This T cell receptor beta chain stems from a study of blood T cell repertoires in COVID-19. Turning to the study itself: PBMCs, B-cell-depleted T cells, or T cells were the source of the cDNA or gDNA that made up the material.

In the original processing: Reference gene primer amplification gave estimated nucleated cell counts. TCRdb's table, derived via immunoSEQ multiplex PCR, lists solely in-frame clones and lacks some. Clonal size and the V and J genes are those of that table, whereas D and trimming came from the DNA. The repertoire includes about 49,000 clones, 75% to 90% of them detected once, and 2% to 2.5% sits in the top ten. This clone has a single count. This CDR3 is missing its conserved last phenylalanine or tryptophan, likely due to a read error. The germline V and J ends were trimmed by 2 bases and 6 bases, with 11 bases remaining between them. Germline CDR1 and CDR2: MDHEN and SYDVKM. This CDR3 region has 13 residues. Patients in Seattle were enrolled during active infection, then followed longitudinally.

The chain is built from TRBV28 and TRBJ2-7, with D tentatively TRBD1 (7 bases). This TCR was recovered from an elderly woman with COVID-19, enrolled during active disease. Source material: peripheral blood. Written as DNA, the CDR3 is TGTGCCAGCAGTTTACCCAGGGGGGTCGAGCAGTACCTC. It yields the protein CASSLPRGVEQYL.